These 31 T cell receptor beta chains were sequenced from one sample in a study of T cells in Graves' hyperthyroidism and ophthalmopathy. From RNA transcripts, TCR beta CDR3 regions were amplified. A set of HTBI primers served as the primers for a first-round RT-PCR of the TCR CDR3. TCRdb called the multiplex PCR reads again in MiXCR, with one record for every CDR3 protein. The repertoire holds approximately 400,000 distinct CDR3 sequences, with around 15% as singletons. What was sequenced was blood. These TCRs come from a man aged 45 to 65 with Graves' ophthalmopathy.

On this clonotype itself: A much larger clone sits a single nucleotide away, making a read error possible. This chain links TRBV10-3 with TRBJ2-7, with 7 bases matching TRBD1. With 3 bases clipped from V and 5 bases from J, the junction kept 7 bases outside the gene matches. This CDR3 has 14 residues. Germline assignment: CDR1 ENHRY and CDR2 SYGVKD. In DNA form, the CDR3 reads TGTGCCATCAGTGAAGCGACAGGGTTCAACGAGCAGTACTTC. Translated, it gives CAISEATGFNEQYF.

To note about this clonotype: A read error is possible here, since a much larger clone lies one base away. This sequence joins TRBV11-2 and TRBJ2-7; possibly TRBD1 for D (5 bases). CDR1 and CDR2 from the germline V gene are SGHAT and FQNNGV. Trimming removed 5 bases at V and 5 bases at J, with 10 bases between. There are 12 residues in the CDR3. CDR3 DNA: TGTGCCAGCAGCCCGGCAGGGAACGAGCAGTACTTC. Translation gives CASSPAGNEQYF.

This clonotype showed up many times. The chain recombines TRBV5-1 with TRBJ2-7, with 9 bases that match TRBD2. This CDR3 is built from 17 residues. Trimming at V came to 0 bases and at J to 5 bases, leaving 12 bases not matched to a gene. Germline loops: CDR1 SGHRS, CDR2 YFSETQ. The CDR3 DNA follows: TGCGCCAGCAGCTTGGACCTCACGGGACTAGCTATCGACGAGCAGTACTTC. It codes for CASSLDLTGLAIDEQYF.

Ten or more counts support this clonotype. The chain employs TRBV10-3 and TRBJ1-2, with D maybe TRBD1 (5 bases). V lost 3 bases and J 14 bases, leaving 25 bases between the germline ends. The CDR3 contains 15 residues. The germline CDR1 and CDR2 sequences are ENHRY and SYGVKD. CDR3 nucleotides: TGTGCCATCAGTGATAGTCTCACATCCTCCAGGGAGGCAACCTTC. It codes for CAISDSLTSSREATF.

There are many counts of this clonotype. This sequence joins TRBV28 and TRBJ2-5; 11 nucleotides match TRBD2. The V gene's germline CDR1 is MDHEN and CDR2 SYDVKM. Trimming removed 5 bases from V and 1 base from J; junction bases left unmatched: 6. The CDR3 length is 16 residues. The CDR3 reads CASSPVSGRGQETQYF. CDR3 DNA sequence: TGTGCCAGCAGTCCCGTTAGCGGGAGGGGCCAAGAGACCCAGTACTTC.

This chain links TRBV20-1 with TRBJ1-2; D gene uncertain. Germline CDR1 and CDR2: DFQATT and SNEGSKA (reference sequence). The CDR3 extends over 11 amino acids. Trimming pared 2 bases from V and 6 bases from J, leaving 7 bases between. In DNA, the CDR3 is TGCAGTGCTAGAAGGGTTCATGGCTACACCTTC. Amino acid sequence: CSARRVHGYTF.

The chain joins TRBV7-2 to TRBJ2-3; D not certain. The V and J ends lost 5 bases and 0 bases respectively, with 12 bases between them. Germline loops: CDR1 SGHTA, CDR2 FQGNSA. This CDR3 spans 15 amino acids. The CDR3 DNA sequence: TGTGCCAGCAGCACGGTGTCCTCTAGCACAGATACGCAGTATTTT. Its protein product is CASSTVSSSTDTQYF.

DNA of the CDR3: TGTGCCAGCAGCTTATTTGCAGGGGGAAATTCACCCCTCCACTTT. Translation gives CASSLFAGGNSPLHF. The genes are TRBV7-2 and TRBJ1-6, with 7 positions matching TRBD1. Trimming took 2 bases from V and 7 from J; bases not matched to a gene: 5. The germline gives CDR1 SGHTA, CDR2 FQGNSA. The CDR3 extends over 15 amino acids.

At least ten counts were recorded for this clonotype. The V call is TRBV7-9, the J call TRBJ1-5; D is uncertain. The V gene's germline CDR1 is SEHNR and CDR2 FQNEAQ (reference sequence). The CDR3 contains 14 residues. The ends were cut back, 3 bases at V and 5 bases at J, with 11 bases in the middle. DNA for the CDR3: TGTGCCAGCAGCTTGGACGGTGGATATCAGCCCCAGCATTTT. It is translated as CASSLDGGYQPQHF.

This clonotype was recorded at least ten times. CDR3 nucleotides: TGTGCCACCAGTGATTTGCGGGTACTAAGCAGGGACGCCAATCAGCCCCAGCATTTT. Protein product: CATSDLRVLSRDANQPQHF. This chain connects TRBV24-1 to TRBJ1-5; possible D gene TRBD1, 5 bases. The CDR3 spans 19 residues. Deletions cut 0 bases from V and 3 bases from J, with 20 bases between. Looked up from germline, CDR1 is KGHDR and CDR2 is SFDVKD.

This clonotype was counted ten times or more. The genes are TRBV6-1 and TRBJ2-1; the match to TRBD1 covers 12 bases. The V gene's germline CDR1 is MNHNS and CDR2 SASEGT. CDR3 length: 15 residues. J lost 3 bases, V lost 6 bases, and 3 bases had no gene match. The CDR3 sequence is CASRGQGANYNEQFF. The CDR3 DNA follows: TGTGCCAGCAGGGGACAGGGGGCGAACTACAATGAGCAGTTCTTC.

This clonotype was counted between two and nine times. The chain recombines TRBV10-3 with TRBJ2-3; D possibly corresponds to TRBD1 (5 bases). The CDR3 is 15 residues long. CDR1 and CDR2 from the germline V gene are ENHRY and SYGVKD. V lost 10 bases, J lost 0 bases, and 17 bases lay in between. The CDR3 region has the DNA TGTGCCACCAGCCAGGGATCGGTAAGCACAGATACGCAGTATTTT. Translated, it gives CATSQGSVSTDTQYF.

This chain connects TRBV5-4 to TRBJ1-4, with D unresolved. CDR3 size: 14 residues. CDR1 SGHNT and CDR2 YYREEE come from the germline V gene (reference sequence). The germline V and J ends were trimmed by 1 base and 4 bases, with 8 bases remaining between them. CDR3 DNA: TGTGCCAGCAGCTTGTCAGTCTATAATGAAAAACTGTTTTTT. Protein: CASSLSVYNEKLFF.

CDR3 in amino acids: CASGGGTESSPLHF. CDR3 nucleotide sequence: TGTGCCAGCGGAGGGGGGACCGAGAGTTCACCCCTCCACTTT. The chain carries TRBV2 and TRBJ1-6, with D tentatively TRBD1 (6 bases). The V gene's germline CDR1 is SNHLY and CDR2 FYNNEI. Trimming pared 8 bases from V and 9 bases from J, leaving 17 bases between. There are 14 residues in the CDR3. Complete variable domain (other parts from reference TRBV2 and TRBJ1-6): EPEVTQTPSHQVTQMGQEVILRCVPISNHLYFYWYRQILGQKVEFLVSFYNNEISEKSEIFDDQFSVERPDGSNFTLKIRSTKLEDSAMYFCASGGGTESSPLHFGNGTRLTVT.

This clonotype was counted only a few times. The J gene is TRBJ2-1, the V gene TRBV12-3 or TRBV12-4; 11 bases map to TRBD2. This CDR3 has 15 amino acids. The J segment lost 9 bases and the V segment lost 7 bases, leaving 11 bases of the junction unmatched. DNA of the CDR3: TGTGCCAGCACCATAGCGGGAGGGCAGGACAGTGAGCAGTTCTTC. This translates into CASTIAGGQDSEQFF.

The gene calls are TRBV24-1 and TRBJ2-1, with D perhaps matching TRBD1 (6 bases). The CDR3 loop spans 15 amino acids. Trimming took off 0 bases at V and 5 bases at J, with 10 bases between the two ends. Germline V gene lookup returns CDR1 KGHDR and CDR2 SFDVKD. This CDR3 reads CATSDLQGMDNEQFF. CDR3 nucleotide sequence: TGTGCCACCAGTGATTTGCAGGGGATGGACAATGAGCAGTTCTTC.

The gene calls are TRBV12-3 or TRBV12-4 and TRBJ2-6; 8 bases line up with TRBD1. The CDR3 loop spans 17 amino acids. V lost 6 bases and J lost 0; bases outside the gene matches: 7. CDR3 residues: CASRRDRINSGANVLTF. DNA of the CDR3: TGTGCCAGCAGACGGGACAGGATTAACTCTGGGGCCAACGTCCTGACTTTC.

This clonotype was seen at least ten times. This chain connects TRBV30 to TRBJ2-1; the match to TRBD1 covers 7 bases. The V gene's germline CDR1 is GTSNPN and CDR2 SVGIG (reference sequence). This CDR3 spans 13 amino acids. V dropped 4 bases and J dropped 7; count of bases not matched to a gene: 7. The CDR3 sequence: CAWIEGAGNEQFF. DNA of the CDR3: TGTGCCTGGATTGAGGGGGCAGGGAATGAGCAGTTCTTC.

CDR3 sequence reads: CASSKDRVGNQPQHF. CDR3 sequence (DNA): TGTGCCAGTAGTAAGGACAGGGTTGGCAATCAGCCCCAGCATTTT. The V call is TRBV19, the J call TRBJ1-5, with TRBD1 matching 8 bases. V lost 4 bases and J lost 2; bases outside the gene matches: 4. Germline V gene lookup returns CDR1 LNHDA and CDR2 SQIVND (reference sequence). The CDR3 is 15 residues long.

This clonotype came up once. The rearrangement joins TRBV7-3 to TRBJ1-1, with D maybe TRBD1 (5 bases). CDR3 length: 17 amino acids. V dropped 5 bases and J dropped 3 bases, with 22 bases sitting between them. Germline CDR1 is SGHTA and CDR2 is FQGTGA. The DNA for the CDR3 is TGTGCCAGCAGCGCCTATTCAGGGAGTTTGGGGGACACTGAAGCTTTCTTT. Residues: CASSAYSGSLGDTEAFF.

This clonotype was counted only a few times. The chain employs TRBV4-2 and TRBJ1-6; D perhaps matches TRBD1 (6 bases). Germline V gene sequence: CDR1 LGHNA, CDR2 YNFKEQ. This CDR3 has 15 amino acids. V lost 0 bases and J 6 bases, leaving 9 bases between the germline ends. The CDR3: CASSQDKGGNSPLHF. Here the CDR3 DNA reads TGTGCCAGCAGCCAAGATAAAGGGGGTAATTCACCCCTCCACTTT.

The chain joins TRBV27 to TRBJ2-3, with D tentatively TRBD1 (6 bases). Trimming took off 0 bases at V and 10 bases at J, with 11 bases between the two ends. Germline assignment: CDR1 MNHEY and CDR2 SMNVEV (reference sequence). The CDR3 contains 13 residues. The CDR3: CASSLSMGAPQYF. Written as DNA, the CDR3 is TGTGCCAGCAGTTTATCGATGGGGGCCCCGCAGTATTTT.

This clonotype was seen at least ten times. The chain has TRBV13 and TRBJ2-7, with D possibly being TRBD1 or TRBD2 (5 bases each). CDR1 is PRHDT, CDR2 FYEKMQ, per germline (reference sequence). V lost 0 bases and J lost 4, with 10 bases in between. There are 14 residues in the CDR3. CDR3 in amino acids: CASSLGGPQYEQYF. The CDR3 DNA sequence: TGTGCCAGCAGCTTAGGGGGACCCCAGTACGAGCAGTACTTC.

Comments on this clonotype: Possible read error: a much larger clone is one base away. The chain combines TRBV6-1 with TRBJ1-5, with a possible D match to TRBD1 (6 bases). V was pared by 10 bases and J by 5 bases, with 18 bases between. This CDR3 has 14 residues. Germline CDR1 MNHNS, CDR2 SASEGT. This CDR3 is CANSGTRGDQPQHF. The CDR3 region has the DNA TGTGCCAACTCCGGGACACGAGGCGATCAGCCCCAGCATTTT.

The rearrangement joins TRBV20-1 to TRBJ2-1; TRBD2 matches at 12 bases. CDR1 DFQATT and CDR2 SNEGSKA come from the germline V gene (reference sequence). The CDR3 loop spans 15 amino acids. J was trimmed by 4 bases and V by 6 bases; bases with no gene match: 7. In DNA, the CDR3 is TGCAGTGCCGCCGCTAGCGGGAGGGCATACAATGAGCAGTTCTTC. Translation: CSAAASGRAYNEQFF.

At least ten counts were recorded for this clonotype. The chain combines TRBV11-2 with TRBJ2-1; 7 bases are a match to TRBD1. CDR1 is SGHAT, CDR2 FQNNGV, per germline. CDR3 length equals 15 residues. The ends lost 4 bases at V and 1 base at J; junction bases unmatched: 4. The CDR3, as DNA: TGTGCCAGCAGCTGGGACAGCCGTTCCTACAATGAGCAGTTCTTC. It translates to CASSWDSRSYNEQFF.

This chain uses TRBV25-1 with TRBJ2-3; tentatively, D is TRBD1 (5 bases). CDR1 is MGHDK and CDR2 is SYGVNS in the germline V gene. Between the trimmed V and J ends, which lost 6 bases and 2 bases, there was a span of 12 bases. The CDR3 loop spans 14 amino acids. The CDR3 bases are TGTGCCAGCAGGGCAGGGATCTTCACAGATACGCAGTATTTT. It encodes CASRAGIFTDTQYF.

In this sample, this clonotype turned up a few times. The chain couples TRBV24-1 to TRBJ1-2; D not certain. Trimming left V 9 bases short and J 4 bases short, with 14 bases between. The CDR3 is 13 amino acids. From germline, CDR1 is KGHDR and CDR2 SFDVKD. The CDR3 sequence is CATSAGSTYGYTF. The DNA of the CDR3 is TGTGCCACCTCCGCGGGCAGCACCTATGGCTACACCTTC.

The CDR3 nucleotides are TGTGCCAGCAGCCACCAATTGGGGACAGGCTTCTTTACAGATACGCAGTATTTT. It translates to CASSHQLGTGFFTDTQYF. This chain joins TRBV3-1 and TRBJ2-3; 8 bases map to TRBD1. Germline loops: CDR1 LGHDT, CDR2 YNNKEL (reference sequence). V gave up 3 bases and J gave up 3 bases; unmatched junction bases: 14. This CDR3 contains 18 residues.

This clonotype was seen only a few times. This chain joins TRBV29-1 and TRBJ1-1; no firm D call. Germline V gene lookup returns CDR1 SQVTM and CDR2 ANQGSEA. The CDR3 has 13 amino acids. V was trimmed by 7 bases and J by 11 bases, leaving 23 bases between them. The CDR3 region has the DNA TGCAGCGATGCTTTTTGGGAGTCATCAAGGGCTTTCTTT. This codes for CSDAFWESSRAFF.

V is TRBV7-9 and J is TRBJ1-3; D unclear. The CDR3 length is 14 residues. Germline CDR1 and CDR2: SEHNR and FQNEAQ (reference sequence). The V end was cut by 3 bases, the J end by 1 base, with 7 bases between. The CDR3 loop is CASSFWGSGNTIYF. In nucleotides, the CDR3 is TGTGCCAGCAGCTTCTGGGGTTCTGGAAACACCATATATTTT.